The sequence of this T cell receptor beta chain was determined in a study of monozygotic twins with inflammatory bowel disease. Findings of the study overall: Fewer clonotypes were shared with others by IBD patients than by healthy twins, especially with disease activity.

As for this clonotype: The antigen remains undetermined.

Per individual sample, eight separate reactions were used to make cDNA. TCRdb re-analyzed the 5' RACE reads; it lists each CDR3 protein once, without DNA. The sample's table shows 350,000 to 400,000 distinct CDR3 sequences. Germline values: CDR1 LNHDA, CDR2 SQIVND (reference sequence). This CDR3 is built from 15 residues. The sequence was obtained from a human donor with ulcerative colitis or Crohn's disease, or a healthy co-twin of an affected twin (not recorded which). Sequenced material: blood. The V gene is TRBV19, the J gene TRBJ1-1; without DNA, the TCRdb call of TRBD1 cannot be checked. CDR3 amino acids: CASSPWQDRNEEAFF. Complete variable domain (other parts from reference TRBV19 and TRBJ1-1): DGGITQSPKYLFRKEGQNVTLSCEQNLNHDAMYWYRQDPGQGLRLIYYSQIVNDFQKGDIAEGYSVSREKKESFPLTVTSAQKNPTAFYLCASSPWQDRNEEAFFGQGTRLTVV.